This T cell receptor beta chain stems from a study of blood T cell repertoires in COVID-19. Study context: Researchers got acute and convalescent COVID-19 samples from the United States, Italy and Spain. Sources were T cells, B-cell-depleted T cells, or PBMCs; the material itself was cDNA or gDNA.

The authors' processing: Cell counts per sample came from amplifying reference gene primers. Using immunoSEQ multiplex PCR, the repertoire was profiled, and TCRdb retains in-frame clones only, with some absent. That table supplies the V and J calls and clone size; D and trimming were determined from the DNA. The data show 150,000 or so clones, 65% to 85% seen once. Trimming stripped 7 bases from V and 0 bases from J, with 18 bases between. Germline V CDR1 and CDR2: MNHEY, SVGEGT. The CDR3 sequence is 16 residues long. The rearrangement uses TRBV6-2 or TRBV6-3 and TRBJ1-1; a possible D gene is TRBD1 (6 bases). Sequenced input: peripheral blood. This TCR derives from an older woman with acute or convalescent COVID-19. The CDR3 loop reads CASTPVGASMNTEAFF. The CDR3 DNA sequence: TGTGCCAGCACCCCCGTGGGGGCTTCCATGAACACTGAAGCTTTCTTT.